These 10 T cell receptor beta chains share one sample of origin, sequenced in a study of post-analysis software for immune sequencing data. Study observations and caveats: When patients were compared with controls, a handful of TRBV segments were more frequent, TRBV5-6, TRBV5-1 and TRBV20-1 among them.

For these receptors, no antigen is known. Each TCR beta cDNA library carried unique molecular identifiers. One entry per CDR3 protein, called by TCRdb with MiXCR from the PCR reads. This sample has roughly 730,000 distinct CDR3 sequences, with roughly 27% found just once. Sequenced: blood. The origin of the receptors is a girl aged 10-17 years with multiple sclerosis.

The chain uses TRBV3-1 and TRBJ2-4; D not resolved. The CDR3 has 13 amino acids. Trimming left V 0 bases short and J 5 bases short, with 5 bases between. CDR1 is LGHDT and CDR2 is YNNKEL in the germline V gene (reference sequence). The CDR3 here is CASSQDPQNIQYF. The CDR3, as DNA: TGTGCCAGCAGCCAAGATCCCCAAAACATTCAGTACTTC.

There are a few counts of this clonotype. The genes are TRBV4-3 and TRBJ2-1, with a tentative D call TRBD2 (5 bases). This CDR3 is built from 18 residues. With 0 bases removed from V and 5 bases from J, the gap between germline ends came to 20 bases. The V gene's germline CDR1 is LGHNA and CDR2 YSLEER. The CDR3 DNA is TGCGCCAGCAGCCAAGATCTCCCCAGCGGAGGCTTGAACAATGAGCAGTTCTTC. It codes for CASSQDLPSGGLNNEQFF.

V gene TRBV20-1 combines with J gene TRBJ1-4; D gene ambiguous. The V and J ends lost 1 base and 10 bases respectively, with 13 bases between them. This CDR3 is 13 amino acids long. CDR1 and CDR2 from the germline V gene are DFQATT and SNEGSKA (reference sequence). CDR3 sequence: CSARAVKAGKLFF. CDR3 DNA: TGCAGTGCTAGAGCGGTGAAGGCAGGAAAACTGTTTTTT.

This clonotype appeared a few times. This chain uses TRBV6-5 with TRBJ1-4, with 9 bases aligning to TRBD1. The trim removed 0 bases at V and 7 bases at J, leaving 3 bases unmatched. The CDR3 sequence is 15 residues long. Germline CDR1 MNHEY, CDR2 SVGAGI. The CDR3 bases are TGTGCCAGCAGTTACTCCGGGACAGGGAGTGAAAAACTGTTTTTT. Protein product: CASSYSGTGSEKLFF.

This clonotype was detected a few times. The genes are TRBV20-1 and TRBJ2-3, with D perhaps matching TRBD1 (5 bases). From germline, CDR1 is DFQATT and CDR2 SNEGSKA (reference sequence). The V gene lost 0 bases and the J gene lost 7 bases, with 20 bases spanning the gap. The CDR3 covers 16 residues. The CDR3 coding sequence is TGCAGTGCTAGAGATCCTTGGGCTCGCAGGGCAAATACGCAGTATTTT. Amino acid sequence: CSARDPWARRANTQYF.

This chain connects TRBV6-5 to TRBJ1-1; D remains unclear. Trimming took off 6 bases at V and 1 base at J, with 15 bases between the two ends. The germline V gene encodes CDR1 MNHEY and CDR2 SVGAGI. The CDR3 has 15 amino acids. This CDR3 reads CASRPTRGRNTEAFF. The CDR3 DNA sequence: TGTGCCAGCAGACCTACCAGAGGGAGGAACACTGAAGCTTTCTTT.

This clonotype was seen just once. The V call is TRBV6-6, the J call TRBJ2-1, with 11 bases lining up with TRBD2. After removal of 1 base from V and 7 bases from J, the junction contained 6 bases not matched to a gene. This CDR3 comprises 16 residues. Germline-derived CDR1 and CDR2 are MNHNY and SVGAGI (reference sequence). The CDR3 DNA follows: TGTGCCAGCAGTTACTTTACTAGCGGGAGCCGAAATGAGCAGTTCTTC. Translating gives CASSYFTSGSRNEQFF.

This clonotype was observed a handful of times. V usage is TRBV4-1 and J usage is TRBJ1-5; D uncertain. CDR1 and CDR2 from the germline V gene are MGHRA and YSYEKL. This CDR3 comprises 13 residues. Trimming removed 8 bases at V and 0 bases at J, with 8 bases between. The CDR3 here is CASAGDSNQPQHF. The CDR3 DNA reads as TGCGCCAGCGCCGGGGATAGCAATCAGCCCCAGCATTTT.

V usage is TRBV20-1 and J usage is TRBJ2-4, with D maybe TRBD1 (5 bases). Trimming pared 7 bases from V and 0 bases from J, leaving 19 bases between. Germline V CDR1 and CDR2: DFQATT, SNEGSKA (reference sequence). The length of the CDR3 is 16 residues. CDR3 sequence (DNA): TGCAGTGTCAGGGTACTCGACCCTCTAGCCAAAAACATTCAGTACTTC. Protein sequence: CSVRVLDPLAKNIQYF.

This clonotype showed up just a few times. The rearrangement links TRBV3-1 to TRBJ1-1; D gene unclear. Germline lookup yields CDR1 LGHDT and CDR2 YNNKEL (reference sequence). The CDR3 sequence is 12 residues long. Between the trimmed V and J ends, which lost 3 bases and 4 bases, there was a span of 6 bases. CDR3 DNA: TGTGCCAGCAGCCATGAAGGCACTGAAGCTTTCTTT. Encoded protein: CASSHEGTEAFF.